This T cell receptor (beta chain) stems from a study of blood T cell repertoires in COVID-19. Study-wide background: Donors in the United States, Italy and Spain gave samples during acute or convalescent COVID-19. In each case, the material was cDNA or gDNA derived from T cells, B-cell-depleted T cells, or PBMCs.

In the authors' methods: Amplified reference gene primers provided the basis for estimating nucleated cell counts. Profiling relied on immunoSEQ multiplex PCR, and the TCRdb table lists in-frame clones only, not all of them. Clonal size and the V and J genes are those of that table, whereas D and trimming came from the DNA. The table includes around 57,000 clones, just under 90% detected once. Germline V gives CDR1 LNHNV, CDR2 YYDKDF (reference sequence). Trimming took 2 bases from V and 4 from J, leaving 9 bases between them. The length of the CDR3 is 14 residues. Sequences were obtained from peripheral blood. The genes are TRBV15 and TRBJ1-3; D is perhaps TRBD1 (6 bases). The receptor's source is a human donor with active COVID-19. The donor label of this sample is uncertain. The CDR3 sequence: CATSRQGSGNTIYF. CDR3 DNA sequence: TGTGCCACCAGCAGACAGGGGAGCGGAAACACCATATATTTT.